Presented here are 28 T cell receptor beta chains from one specimen sequenced in a study of blood T cells in healthy people across ages. Through a sample-barcoded 5' primer and a J-beta primer mix, a second PCR was run for about 6 to 12 cycles. One entry per CDR3 protein results from TCRdb running MiXCR on the 5' RACE reads. This sample has hundreds of thousands of distinct CDR3 sequences, with roughly 60% found just once. Sequencing was done on a sample of blood. The source of these receptors is a man aged 30-40 years in good health.

V and J are TRBV7-2 and TRBJ2-1; TRBD2 matches 14 bases. The CDR3 length is 16 residues. V lost 4 bases and J lost 7; bases outside the gene matches: 6. Germline V CDR1 and CDR2: SGHTA, FQGNSA. CDR3 coding DNA: TGTGCCAGCAGCTCTGGGACTAGCGGGAGAAGGAATGAGCAGTTCTTC. It is translated as CASSSGTSGRRNEQFF.

The chain combines TRBV5-6 with TRBJ2-1, with TRBD2 matching over 7 bases. The CDR3 has 15 residues. J gave up 8 bases and V 0 bases, and 8 bases lay outside the gene matches. Germline V gene lookup returns CDR1 SGHDT and CDR2 YYEEEE. The CDR3 loop reads CASSLAAGEGDEQFF. The CDR3 DNA reads as TGTGCCAGCAGCTTGGCTGCGGGAGAGGGCGATGAGCAGTTCTTC. Filled out from reference TRBV5-6 and TRBJ2-1, the complete variable domain reads DAGVTQSPTHLIKTRGQQVTLRCSPKSGHDTVSWYQQALGQGPQFIFQYYEEEERQRGNFPDRFSGHQFPNYSSELNVNALLLGDSALYLCASSLAAGEGDEQFFGPGTRLTVL.

This clonotype appeared a single time. The V and J genes are TRBV27 and TRBJ2-1, with 7 bases lining up with TRBD2. This CDR3 has 15 residues. Germline-derived CDR1 and CDR2 are MNHEY and SMNVEV (reference sequence). The V segment lost 2 bases and the J segment 10 bases; nucleotides outside the gene matches: 11. CDR3 DNA: TGTGCCAGCAGTTTACTCGCGGGAGTTACGAAGGAGCAGTTCTTC. Protein: CASSLLAGVTKEQFF.

The chain carries TRBV12-3 or TRBV12-4 and TRBJ2-3; a weak D match, TRBD1 (5 bases). Trimming stripped 10 bases from V and 0 bases from J, with 11 bases between. The CDR3 runs 13 residues. The CDR3 loop is CATRATSTDTQYF. CDR3 in DNA: TGTGCCACCAGGGCCACAAGCACAGATACGCAGTATTTT.

This clonotype was found a few times. The chain recombines TRBV7-2 with TRBJ2-1, with 15 bases identical to TRBD2. Germline lookup yields CDR1 SGHTA and CDR2 FQGNSA. V lost 5 bases to trimming and J lost 7 bases; unmatched junction nucleotides: 6. The CDR3 is 16 residues long. CDR3 region: CASSIRTSGRVNEQFF. The CDR3 region has the DNA TGTGCCAGCAGCATCCGGACTAGCGGGAGGGTGAATGAGCAGTTCTTC.

CDR3 coding DNA: TGCAGTGCCTCGGTGTCCAACTACGAGCAGTACTTC. Translating gives CSASVSNYEQYF. The J gene is TRBJ2-1, the V gene TRBV20-1; D is unresolved. The J call may be mistaken, given a closer DNA end match to TRBJ2-7. The germline CDR1 and CDR2 sequences are DFQATT and SNEGSKA (reference sequence). This CDR3 has 12 amino acids.

This clonotype was detected only a few times. This chain links TRBV7-2 with TRBJ1-1; 7 bases are a match to TRBD1. The V gene's germline CDR1 is SGHTA and CDR2 FQGNSA. The CDR3 has 15 amino acids. V dropped 5 bases and J dropped 0; count of bases not matched to a gene: 6. CDR3 sequence: CASSPQTGLNTEAFF. Written as DNA, the CDR3 is TGTGCCAGCAGCCCTCAGACAGGGCTGAACACTGAAGCTTTCTTT.

The chain uses TRBV18 and TRBJ2-1; D is uncertain. Germline loops: CDR1 KGHSH, CDR2 LQKENI. The CDR3 is 15 amino acids. Trimming removed 0 bases at V and 4 bases at J, with 10 bases between. For the CDR3, the DNA is TGTGCCAGCTCACCACCGGTCAACAATTACAATGAGCAGTTCTTC. As protein: CASSPPVNNYNEQFF.

The chain employs TRBV11-2 and TRBJ2-1; perhaps TRBD2 as D (5 bases). Trimming shortened V by 5 bases and J by 3 bases, and 17 bases separated the two germline ends. Germline V gene lookup returns CDR1 SGHAT and CDR2 FQNNGV. There are 16 residues in the CDR3. The CDR3 loop is CASSRMSAGFYNEQFF. The CDR3 DNA reads as TGTGCCAGCAGCCGAATGTCGGCGGGCTTCTACAATGAGCAGTTCTTC.

The genes are TRBV12-3 or TRBV12-4 and TRBJ1-1; D is unresolved. This CDR3 comprises 14 residues. V was shortened by 2 bases and J by 1 base, with 8 bases between the two germline ends. CDR3 coding DNA: TGTGCCAGCAGTTTAACCGTGTGGAACACTGAAGCTTTCTTT. Translating it yields CASSLTVWNTEAFF.

The V call is TRBV6-6, the J call TRBJ2-1; TRBD2 is a possible D gene (6 bases). The germline CDR1 and CDR2 sequences are MNHNY and SVGAGI (reference sequence). This CDR3 is built from 14 residues. Trimming removed 1 base at V and 8 bases at J, with 12 bases between. The CDR3 spells CASSYWRDHYEQFF. The CDR3 DNA sequence: TGTGCCAGCAGTTACTGGCGGGATCACTATGAGCAGTTCTTC.

This chain links TRBV5-6 with TRBJ2-5; D possibly uses TRBD1 or TRBD2 (5 bases each). V lost 3 bases, J lost 1 base, and 19 bases lay in between. Per germline, CDR1 SGHDT and CDR2 YYEEEE. There are 17 residues in the CDR3. The DNA for the CDR3 is TGTGCCAGCAGCTCTAAAAGGGACCGCTATCCCCAAGAGACCCAGTACTTC. The encoded protein is CASSSKRDRYPQETQYF. The variable domain in full, completed from reference TRBV5-6 and TRBJ2-5, reads DAGVTQSPTHLIKTRGQQVTLRCSPKSGHDTVSWYQQALGQGPQFIFQYYEEEERQRGNFPDRFSGHQFPNYSSELNVNALLLGDSALYLCASSSKRDRYPQETQYFGPGTRLLVL.

The chain uses TRBV6-2 or TRBV6-3 and TRBJ1-1; possibly TRBD1 for D (5 bases). V lost 2 bases, J lost 1 base, and 17 bases lay in between. Germline CDR1 and CDR2: MNHEY and SVGEGT. This CDR3 is 17 amino acids long. The chain's CDR3 is CASSYIGIVQGNTEAFF. The CDR3 region has the DNA TGTGCCAGCAGTTACATAGGTATCGTGCAGGGGAACACTGAAGCTTTCTTT.

The CDR3 bases are TGTGCCAGCAGTTCCGGGACATCTATCCGCTACACCTTC. This codes for CASSSGTSIRYTF. V and J are TRBV6-5 and TRBJ1-2, with D perhaps matching TRBD1 (6 bases). Between the trimmed V and J ends, which lost 4 bases and 9 bases, there was a span of 15 bases. Germline CDR1 reads MNHEY; CDR2 reads SVGAGI. The CDR3 totals 13 residues.

The V gene is TRBV29-1, the J gene TRBJ2-7; D possibly corresponds to TRBD1 (5 bases). V was shortened by 4 bases and J by 7 bases, with 8 bases between the two germline ends. The CDR3 extends over 10 amino acids. The germline V gene has CDR1 SQVTM and CDR2 ANQGSEA. The CDR3 loop reads CSVGQSEQYF. DNA for the CDR3: TGCAGCGTTGGACAGTCAGAGCAGTACTTC.

This rearrangement joins TRBV11-1 to TRBJ2-3; D may be TRBD2 (6 bases). The CDR3 is 16 amino acids. Germline assignment: CDR1 SGHAT and CDR2 FQDESV (reference sequence). V was clipped by 4 bases and J by 3 bases, with 17 bases between them. CDR3 residues: CASSWEVSGQTDTQYF. DNA of the CDR3: TGTGCCAGCAGCTGGGAGGTTAGCGGCCAAACAGATACGCAGTATTTT.

This clonotype was observed a few times. This rearrangement joins TRBV27 to TRBJ2-7; D unresolved. CDR1 MNHEY and CDR2 SMNVEV come from the germline V gene (reference sequence). V was cut by 5 bases and J by 4 bases, with 12 bases left in between. The CDR3 has 13 residues. CDR3 nucleotide sequence: TGTGCCAGCAGTCTTCACTCCGGTTACGAGCAGTACTTC. Protein product: CASSLHSGYEQYF.

This clonotype showed up just a few times. The rearrangement links TRBV29-1 to TRBJ2-7, with TRBD2 as a possible D gene (6 bases). The germline CDR1 and CDR2 sequences are SQVTM and ANQGSEA. V dropped 7 bases and J dropped 0 bases, with 16 bases sitting between them. The CDR3 consists of 14 residues. The CDR3 sequence is CSAARDSSSYEQYF. CDR3 nucleotide sequence: TGCAGCGCCGCCCGGGACTCTAGCTCCTACGAGCAGTACTTC.

V is TRBV11-2 and J is TRBJ2-2; TRBD1 might be the D (5 bases). The ends were cut back, 5 bases at V and 5 bases at J, with 9 bases in the middle. CDR1 is SGHAT and CDR2 is FQNNGV in the germline V gene. CDR3 length: 13 amino acids. DNA for the CDR3: TGTGCCAGCAGCCCCAGGGTTACCGGGGAGCTGTTTTTT. It yields the protein CASSPRVTGELFF.

There are a few counts of this clonotype. The chain recombines TRBV6-6 with TRBJ1-2; D remains unclear. Trimming removed 2 bases at V and 8 bases at J, with 12 bases between. Germline V gene lookup returns CDR1 MNHNY and CDR2 SVGAGI (reference sequence). This CDR3 comprises 13 residues. The CDR3 reads CASSYPGPGGYTF. CDR3 sequence (DNA): TGTGCCAGCAGTTACCCCGGGCCCGGGGGCTACACCTTC.

This clonotype was found a few times. J is TRBJ2-2 and V is TRBV29-1; 8 positions agree with TRBD1. The V segment lost 7 bases and the J segment 3 bases; nucleotides outside the gene matches: 4. The germline V gene encodes CDR1 SQVTM and CDR2 ANQGSEA. There are 13 residues in the CDR3. CDR3 coding DNA: TGCAGCGCCAACAGGGGGGACACCGGGGAGCTGTTTTTT. This gives the protein CSANRGDTGELFF.

This chain links TRBV12-3 or TRBV12-4 with TRBJ2-3; no clear D gene. This CDR3 is built from 12 residues. Trimming cost V 5 bases and J 7 bases, with 10 bases left between them. The CDR3: CASSDRMNTQYF. The CDR3, as DNA: TGTGCCAGCAGTGATAGAATGAATACGCAGTATTTT.

There are a few counts of this clonotype. CDR3 protein: CASRLGPGPYEQYF. CDR3 DNA sequence: TGTGCCAGCCGGTTAGGACCCGGGCCCTACGAGCAGTACTTC. This rearrangement joins TRBV12-3 or TRBV12-4 to TRBJ2-7; D gene ambiguous. This CDR3 contains 14 residues. Trimming removed 8 bases from V and 2 bases from J, with 16 bases in between.

Here the CDR3 reads CASSIYSRNTEAFF. The CDR3 DNA reads TGCGCCAGCAGTATATACAGCAGGAACACTGAAGCTTTCTTT. The rearrangement links TRBV5-1 to TRBJ1-1; D ambiguous. The CDR3 length is 14 residues. The ends were cut back, 5 bases at V and 1 base at J, with 12 bases in the middle. CDR1 and CDR2 (germline): SGHRS, YFSETQ.

This sequence joins TRBV28 and TRBJ1-2, with 11 bases fitting TRBD1. The CDR3 runs to 16 residues. Germline-derived CDR1 and CDR2 are MDHEN and SYDVKM. Trimming removed 1 base from V and 4 bases from J; junction bases left unmatched: 5. The CDR3 DNA follows: TGTGCCAGCAGTTTATCAGGGACAGGGGGTGGCTATGGCTACACCTTC. It codes for CASSLSGTGGGYGYTF.

The chain uses TRBV30 and TRBJ2-1; D is ambiguous. Germline V gene sequence: CDR1 GTSNPN, CDR2 SVGIG (reference sequence). The CDR3 runs 10 residues. Trimming removed 1 base at V and 12 bases at J, with 7 bases between. The CDR3 loop is CAWSGVGQFF. CDR3 nucleotides: TGTGCCTGGAGTGGCGTGGGGCAGTTCTTC.

This clonotype has just a few counts. This chain joins TRBV6-5 and TRBJ2-7; tentatively, D is TRBD1 (6 bases). Deletions cut 4 bases from V and 5 bases from J, with 15 bases between. The CDR3 is made up of 14 amino acids. Germline values: CDR1 MNHEY, CDR2 SVGAGI. The CDR3 DNA follows: TGTGCCAGCAGTTGGAGTTACAGGGCCCACGAGCAGTACTTC. Translated, it gives CASSWSYRAHEQYF.

This chain links TRBV20-1 with TRBJ2-1; D uncertain. Germline values: CDR1 DFQATT, CDR2 SNEGSKA (reference sequence). This CDR3 comprises 13 residues. Trimming cost V 5 bases and J 3 bases, with 11 bases left between them. CDR3 DNA: TGCAGTGCTCACACAGATGACTACAATGAGCAGTTCTTC. Its translation: CSAHTDDYNEQFF.